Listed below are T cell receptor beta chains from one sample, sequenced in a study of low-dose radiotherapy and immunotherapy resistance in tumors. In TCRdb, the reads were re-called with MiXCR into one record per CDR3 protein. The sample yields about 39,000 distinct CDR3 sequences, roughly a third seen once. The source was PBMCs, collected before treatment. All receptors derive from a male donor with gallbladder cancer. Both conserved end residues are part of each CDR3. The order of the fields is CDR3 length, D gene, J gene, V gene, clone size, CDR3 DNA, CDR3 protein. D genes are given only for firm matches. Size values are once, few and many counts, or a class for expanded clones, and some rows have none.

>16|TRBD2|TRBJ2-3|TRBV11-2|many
TGTGCCAGCAGCTTAGATCTAGCTAGCGGGGTCGATACGCAGTATTTT
CASSLDLASGVDTQYF
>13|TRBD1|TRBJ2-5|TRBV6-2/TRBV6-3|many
TGTGCGGGAATGGACAGGCGCCAAGAGACCCAGTACTTC
CAGMDRRQETQYF
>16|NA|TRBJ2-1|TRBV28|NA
TGTGCCAGCAGTTTGGGAACAGGGAGCTCCTACAATGAGCAGTTCTTC
CASSLGTGSSYNEQFF
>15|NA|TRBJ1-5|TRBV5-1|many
TGCGCCAGCAGTTCCTATGACAGTCTCAATCAGCCCCAGCATTTT
CASSSYDSLNQPQHF
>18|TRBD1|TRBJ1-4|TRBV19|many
TGTGCCAGTAGGGATCGGCGGACAGGACTCAATCGGAAAGAAAAACTGTTTTTT
CASRDRRTGLNRKEKLFF
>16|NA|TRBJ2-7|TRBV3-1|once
TGTGCCAGCAGCCAAGCAGCCGGGGGCCCATCCTACGAGCAGTACTTC
CASSQAAGGPSYEQYF
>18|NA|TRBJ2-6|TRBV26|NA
TGTGCCAGCAGTGGATTGGGACAGGTTCCTTCTGGGGCCAACGTCCTGACTTTC
CASSGLGQVPSGANVLTF
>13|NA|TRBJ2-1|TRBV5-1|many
TGCGCCAGCAGCTTATCCGTCTACAATGAGCAGTTCTTC
CASSLSVYNEQFF
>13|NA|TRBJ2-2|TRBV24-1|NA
TGTGCCACCAGTGGCAGTGGGTCCGGGGAGCTGTTTTTT
CATSGSGSGELFF
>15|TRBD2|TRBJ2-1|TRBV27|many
TGTGCCAGCAGTCCCCCTAGCGGGAGTAGTGATGAGCAGTTCTTC
CASSPPSGSSDEQFF